These 28 T cell receptor beta chains came from one sample sequenced in a study of blood T cell repertoires in COVID-19. The repertoire was sequenced with immunoSEQ multiplex PCR; TCRdb's copy has only in-frame clones and lacks some. The sample yields tens of thousands of clones, about 80% seen once. The sequencing input was peripheral blood. These receptors were collected from a man at least 80 years old with active COVID-19.

The chain has TRBV9 and TRBJ2-5; no clear D gene. The CDR3 has 15 residues. Trimming removed 0 bases from V and 4 bases from J, with 13 bases in between. CDR1 and CDR2 (germline): SGDLS, YYNGEE. The CDR3 DNA reads as TGTGCCAGCAGCGTAGGCCCTTCTAACGGAGAGACCCAGTACTTC. It specifies CASSVGPSNGETQYF.

The V call is TRBV9, the J call TRBJ2-3, with 10 bases that match TRBD2. This CDR3 contains 16 residues. Germline V lookup: CDR1 SGDLS, CDR2 YYNGEE. The V gene end was trimmed by 4 bases and the J gene end by 5 bases; junction bases not matched to a gene: 10. The CDR3 reads CASSFSSGRGGDTQYF. The CDR3 DNA sequence: TGTGCCAGCAGCTTCTCTAGCGGGAGAGGGGGAGATACGCAGTATTTT.

The chain has TRBV6-5 and TRBJ2-1; D is uncertain. The germline gives CDR1 MNHEY, CDR2 SVGAGI. The CDR3 is 13 amino acids. Trimming cost V 5 bases and J 10 bases, with 15 bases left between them. The CDR3 coding sequence is TGTGCCAGCAGTCCGATAAACCAGAAGGAGCAGTTCTTC. Encoded protein: CASSPINQKEQFF.

This clone appeared once. The genes are TRBV5-4 and TRBJ2-6, with TRBD2 matching over 7 bases. Germline-derived CDR1 and CDR2 are SGHNT and YYREEE (reference sequence). The V segment lost 1 base and the J segment 2 bases; nucleotides outside the gene matches: 0. This CDR3 has 15 residues. The CDR3 sequence is CASSLRGAGANVLTF. CDR3 coding DNA: TGTGCCAGCAGCTTGCGGGGGGCTGGGGCCAACGTCCTGACTTTC.

This chain joins TRBV27 and TRBJ2-5; tentative D call: TRBD1 (5 bases). This CDR3 region has 14 residues. CDR1 and CDR2 (germline): MNHEY, SMNVEV (reference sequence). Trimming pared 3 bases from V and 5 bases from J, leaving 13 bases between. CDR3 nucleotides: TGTGCCAGCAGTTTGGCTGGGGCCCCGGAGACCCAGTACTTC. Amino acid sequence: CASSLAGAPETQYF.

The J gene is TRBJ2-6, the V gene TRBV5-1; perhaps TRBD2 as D (5 bases). The CDR3 extends over 16 amino acids. The V gene lost 4 bases and the J gene lost 2 bases, with 13 bases spanning the gap. The germline gives CDR1 SGHRS, CDR2 YFSETQ. CDR3 sequence: CASSPRSGAGANVLTF. The CDR3 nucleotides are TGCGCCAGCAGCCCAAGGTCCGGGGCTGGGGCCAACGTCCTGACTTTC.

This chain connects TRBV4-2 to TRBJ2-7; 8 nucleotides agree with TRBD2. V lost 0 bases to trimming and J lost 3 bases; unmatched junction nucleotides: 4. The CDR3 covers 15 residues. Looked up from germline, CDR1 is LGHNA and CDR2 is YNFKEQ. The CDR3 spells CASSQDNAGGYEQYF. The DNA of the CDR3 is TGTGCCAGCAGCCAAGATAACGCGGGAGGCTACGAGCAGTACTTC.

The J gene is TRBJ1-1, the V gene TRBV16; no clear D gene. V was clipped by 4 bases and J by 0 bases, with 12 bases between them. The CDR3 contains 15 residues. The germline V gene has CDR1 KGHSY and CDR2 FQNENV. DNA for the CDR3: TGTGCCAGCAGCCTCGGGGTCACGGTGAACACTGAAGCTTTCTTT. Translation: CASSLGVTVNTEAFF. The full variable domain, rest sourced from reference TRBV16 and TRBJ1-1, is GEEVAQTPKHLVRGEGQKAKLYCAPIKGHSYVFWYQQVLKNEFKFLISFQNENVFDETGMPKERFSAKCLPNSPCSLEIQATKLEDSAVYFCASSLGVTVNTEAFFGQGTRLTVV.

This clone was recorded a few times. This chain uses TRBV6-2 or TRBV6-3 with TRBJ2-1, with 10 bases that match TRBD2. V gave up 0 bases and J gave up 8 bases; unmatched junction bases: 4. Germline V gene lookup returns CDR1 MNHEY and CDR2 SVGEGT. The CDR3 has 15 residues. CDR3 amino acids: CASSYSASGSYEQFF. The DNA of the CDR3 is TGTGCCAGCAGTTACTCAGCTAGCGGGAGCTATGAGCAGTTCTTC.

This clone turned up a few times. This chain joins TRBV7-3 and TRBJ2-7; TRBD2 aligns across 9 bases. The germline V gene has CDR1 SGHTA and CDR2 FQGTGA. This CDR3 has 16 amino acids. J was trimmed by 6 bases and V by 5 bases; bases with no gene match: 14. The CDR3 sequence is CASSKGGGRAMGEQYF. CDR3 nucleotide sequence: TGTGCCAGCAGCAAAGGTGGCGGGAGGGCCATGGGCGAGCAGTACTTC.

This chain joins TRBV7-2 and TRBJ1-3; D is undetermined. The ends were cut back, 1 base at V and 0 bases at J, with 13 bases in the middle. The CDR3 is 17 amino acids. Germline lookup yields CDR1 SGHTA and CDR2 FQGNSA. CDR3 amino acids: CASSLDGGSVSGNTIYF. CDR3 in DNA: TGTGCCAGCAGCTTAGATGGAGGGTCGGTCTCTGGAAACACCATATATTTT. The entire variable domain, with the rest obtained from reference TRBV7-2 and TRBJ1-3, is as follows: GAGVSQSPSNKVTEKGKDVELRCDPISGHTALYWYRQSLGQGLEFLIYFQGNSAPDKSGLPSDRFSAERTGGSVSTLTIQRTQQEDSAVYLCASSLDGGSVSGNTIYFGEGSWLTVV.

J is TRBJ2-5 and V is TRBV7-2; D perhaps matches TRBD1 (5 bases). The V and J ends lost 4 bases and 5 bases respectively, with 11 bases between them. Germline V gene sequence: CDR1 SGHTA, CDR2 FQGNSA. CDR3 length: 13 amino acids. DNA for the CDR3: TGTGCCAGCAGCTCGTCAGGGTGGGAGACCCAGTACTTC. This gives the protein CASSSSGWETQYF.

The chain joins TRBV19 to TRBJ2-3; D gene unclear. In germline, CDR1 is LNHDA, CDR2 SQIVND (reference sequence). This CDR3 has 15 residues. Trimming took off 7 bases at V and 4 bases at J, with 18 bases between the two ends. The DNA for the CDR3 is TGTGCCAGTAATCCCAAGACAAAGGCATCAGATACGCAGTATTTT. This sequence encodes CASNPKTKASDTQYF.

The table lists this clone with a few counts. This chain connects TRBV5-1 to TRBJ2-3, with 7 bases aligning to TRBD2. The V and J ends lost 7 bases and 5 bases, in that order; junction bases with no gene match: 10. The CDR3 runs 14 residues. Germline values: CDR1 SGHRS, CDR2 YFSETQ. For the CDR3, the DNA is TGCGCCAGCGGGTGGGCGGGAGTGCAAGATACGCAGTATTTT. Translation: CASGWAGVQDTQYF.

J is TRBJ2-7 and V is TRBV18; D possibly matches TRBD1 or TRBD2 (9 bases each). The CDR3 extends over 20 amino acids. Trimming left V 3 bases short and J 6 bases short, with 33 bases between. Germline assignment: CDR1 KGHSH and CDR2 LQKENI. CDR3 coding DNA: TGTGCCAGCTCACCTCGCCCACAGGGGGCCGGCGCGGGAGGGCCTGGCGAGCAGTACTTC. It specifies CASSPRPQGAGAGGPGEQYF.

This clone came up a few times. This chain links TRBV19 with TRBJ2-7, with TRBD2 as a possible D gene (6 bases). The CDR3 runs 17 residues. Germline lookup yields CDR1 LNHDA and CDR2 SQIVND (reference sequence). The V end was cut by 2 bases, the J end by 0 bases, with 17 bases between. Written as DNA, the CDR3 is TGTGCCAGTAGTATAAGTCTTTCGCGGGGAACCTCCTACGAGCAGTACTTC. Protein sequence: CASSISLSRGTSYEQYF.

The rearrangement joins TRBV3-1 (or the pseudogene TRBV3-2) to TRBJ2-7; 12 bases align to TRBD1. Germline CDR1 LGHDT, CDR2 YNNKEL (reference sequence). Losses at the gene ends were 6 bases for V and 5 bases for J; bases not matched to a gene: 8. CDR3 size: 15 residues. The CDR3 nucleotides are TGTGCCAGCAGTCGAACCGGGACAGGGGGCCACGAGCAGTACTTC. This codes for CASSRTGTGGHEQYF.

In its sample, this clone was seen a few times. The rearrangement links TRBV7-9 to TRBJ1-3; 7 positions agree with TRBD1. Germline loops: CDR1 SEHNR, CDR2 FQNEAQ (reference sequence). The junction had 4 bases not matched to a gene; V was cut back by 4 bases and J by 4 bases. The CDR3 totals 14 residues. CDR3 coding DNA: TGTGCCAGCAGCTCGACAGGGATCGGAAACACCATATATTTT. Amino acid sequence: CASSSTGIGNTIYF. Using reference TRBV7-9 and TRBJ1-3 for the parts outside the CDR3, the full variable domain is DTGVSQNPRHKITKRGQNVTFRCDPISEHNRLYWYRQTLGQGPEFLTYFQNEAQLEKSRLLSDRFSAERPKGSFSTLEIQRTEQGDSAMYLCASSSTGIGNTIYFGEGSWLTVV.

J is TRBJ2-7 and V is TRBV3-1 (or the pseudogene TRBV3-2); 9 nucleotides agree with TRBD1. Trimming removed 3 bases from V and 3 bases from J; junction bases left unmatched: 3. The CDR3 sequence is 14 residues long. Germline CDR1 and CDR2: LGHDT and YNNKEL (reference sequence). The CDR3 nucleotides read TGTGCCAGCAGCCACCCGGACAGGGGCTACGAGCAGTACTTC. Its protein product is CASSHPDRGYEQYF.

CDR3 sequence reads: CASSLRDSWNTEAFF. The CDR3 coding sequence is TGTGCCAGCAGCTTGAGGGACAGCTGGAACACTGAAGCTTTCTTT. V is TRBV5-6 and J is TRBJ1-1, with TRBD1 matching over 7 bases. Germline V gene data show CDR1 as SGHDT and CDR2 as YYEEEE. V dropped 1 base and J dropped 1; count of bases not matched to a gene: 4. The CDR3 is made up of 15 amino acids.

V usage is TRBV19 and J usage is TRBJ1-5; unclear D gene. The V gene's germline CDR1 is LNHDA and CDR2 SQIVND (reference sequence). V lost 0 bases to trimming and J lost 8 bases, with 17 bases between them. This CDR3 comprises 16 residues. The CDR3 DNA is TGTGCCAGTAGTATAGATCAATCCGCGGCCGGTGAGCCCCAGCATTTT. Translation gives CASSIDQSAAGEPQHF.

This clone came up a few times. The V gene is TRBV7-2, the J gene TRBJ2-1, with 8 bases fitting TRBD2. V lost 6 bases and J lost 0; bases outside the gene matches: 4. Germline V lookup: CDR1 SGHTA, CDR2 FQGNSA. The CDR3 loop spans 15 amino acids. CDR3 amino acids: CASSSGTSSYNEQFF. Written as DNA, the CDR3 is TGTGCCAGCAGTTCCGGGACTAGCTCCTACAATGAGCAGTTCTTC. Variable domain in full (rest from reference TRBV7-2 and TRBJ2-1): GAGVSQSPSNKVTEKGKDVELRCDPISGHTALYWYRQSLGQGLEFLIYFQGNSAPDKSGLPSDRFSAERTGGSVSTLTIQRTQQEDSAVYLCASSSGTSSYNEQFFGPGTRLTVL.

The gene calls are TRBV7-7 and TRBJ2-2; TRBD2 is a possible D gene (6 bases). The CDR3 runs 15 residues. The V and J ends lost 5 bases and 5 bases respectively, with 15 bases between them. Germline CDR1 reads SSHAT; CDR2 reads FNYEAQ (reference sequence). The CDR3 here is CASSPSAGKTGELFF. The DNA of the CDR3 is TGTGCCAGCAGCCCAAGTGCGGGAAAAACCGGGGAGCTGTTTTTT. Using reference TRBV7-7 and TRBJ2-2 for the parts outside the CDR3, the full variable domain is GAGVSQSPRYKVTKRGQDVTLRCDPISSHATLYWYQQALGQGPEFLTYFNYEAQPDKSGLPSDRFSAERPEGSISTLTIQRTEQRDSAMYRCASSPSAGKTGELFFGEGSRLTVL.

The chain combines TRBV28 with TRBJ1-2, with 7 bases lining up with TRBD1. Germline lookup yields CDR1 MDHEN and CDR2 SYDVKM. V lost 6 bases to trimming and J lost 8 bases; unmatched junction nucleotides: 15. The CDR3 is made up of 15 amino acids. The chain's CDR3 is CASSLPGQTGRGYTF. The CDR3 DNA sequence: TGTGCCAGCAGCCTCCCGGGACAGACGGGCCGGGGCTACACCTTC.

The chain is built from TRBV24-1 and TRBJ2-5, with 7 bases aligning to TRBD2. The CDR3 length is 13 residues. V was pared by 4 bases and J by 2 bases, with 0 bases of the junction left unmatched. In germline, CDR1 is KGHDR, CDR2 SFDVKD. The CDR3: CATSEGGQETQYF. The CDR3 DNA reads TGTGCCACCAGTGAGGGGGGGCAAGAGACCCAGTACTTC.

The genes are TRBV6-6 and TRBJ2-4; 11 bases are shared with TRBD2. V gave up 8 bases and J gave up 0 bases; unmatched junction bases: 0. This CDR3 region has 14 residues. The germline gives CDR1 MNHNY, CDR2 SVGAGI (reference sequence). CDR3 amino acids: CASGLAGAKNIQYF. The CDR3 DNA sequence: TGTGCCAGCGGACTAGCGGGAGCCAAAAACATTCAGTACTTC.

This clone has a single count. J is TRBJ1-2 and V is TRBV5-1; no definite D call. The V gene lost 2 bases and the J gene lost 3 bases, with 8 bases spanning the gap. The CDR3 has 13 residues. In germline, CDR1 is SGHRS, CDR2 YFSETQ. The CDR3 region is CASSLAGDYGYTF. CDR3 coding DNA: TGCGCCAGCAGCTTAGCAGGCGACTATGGCTACACCTTC.

The V and J genes are TRBV12-3 or TRBV12-4 and TRBJ1-1; D call uncertain. Between the trimmed V and J ends, which lost 2 bases and 4 bases, there was a span of 8 bases. This CDR3 is 13 amino acids long. In DNA form, the CDR3 reads TGTGCCAGCAGTTTAAACAGCGGCACTGAAGCTTTCTTT. As protein: CASSLNSGTEAFF.